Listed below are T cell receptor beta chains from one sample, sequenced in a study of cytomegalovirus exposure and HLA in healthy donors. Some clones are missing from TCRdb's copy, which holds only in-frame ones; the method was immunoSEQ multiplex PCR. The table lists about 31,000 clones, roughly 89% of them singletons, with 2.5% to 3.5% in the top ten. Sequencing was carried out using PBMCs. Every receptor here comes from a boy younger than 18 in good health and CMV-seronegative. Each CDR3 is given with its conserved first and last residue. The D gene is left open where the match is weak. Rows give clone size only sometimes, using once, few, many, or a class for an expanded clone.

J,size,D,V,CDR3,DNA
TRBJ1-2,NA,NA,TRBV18,CASSPPRERERGVNYGYTF,TGTGCCAGCTCACCACCGAGGGAACGGGAGAGAGGGGTTAACTATGGCTACACCTTC
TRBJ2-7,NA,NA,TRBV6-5,CASSYSTGYEQYF,TGTGCCAGCAGTTACTCGACGGGGTACGAGCAGTACTTC
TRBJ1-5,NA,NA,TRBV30,CAWSRSDSYNQPQHF,TGTGCCTGGAGTCGCTCGGACAGCTACAATCAGCCCCAGCATTTT
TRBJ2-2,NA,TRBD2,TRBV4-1,CASSQASGLASNTGELFF,TGCGCCAGCAGCCAAGCCTCGGGACTAGCCTCGAACACCGGGGAGCTGTTTTTT
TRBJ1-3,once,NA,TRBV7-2,CASSLFRAGNTIYF,TGTGCCAGCAGCTTATTCAGGGCCGGAAACACCATATATTTT
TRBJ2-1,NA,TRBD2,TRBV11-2,CASTSGGTYNEQFF,TGTGCCAGCACATCGGGGGGAACCTACAATGAGCAGTTCTTC
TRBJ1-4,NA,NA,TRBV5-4,CASSLMALGRAEKLFF,TGTGCCAGCAGCTTGATGGCTCTGGGCCGAGCAGAAAAACTGTTTTTT
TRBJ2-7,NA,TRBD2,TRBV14,CASSLGLAKYEQYF,TGTGCCAGCAGCCTTGGACTAGCGAAATACGAGCAGTACTTC
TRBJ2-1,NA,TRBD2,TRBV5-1,CASSLEASSGGGNEQFF,TGCGCCAGCAGCTTGGAGGCCTCTAGCGGGGGAGGGAATGAGCAGTTCTTC
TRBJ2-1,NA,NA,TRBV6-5,CASSPRLYYEQFF,TGTGCCAGCAGTCCCCGGTTATATTATGAGCAGTTCTTC
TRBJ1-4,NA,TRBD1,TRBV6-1,CASSSGGEKLFF,TGTGCCAGCAGTTCAGGGGGGGAAAAACTGTTTTTT
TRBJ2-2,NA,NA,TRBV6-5,CASSTYGGNTGELFF,TGTGCCAGCAGTACATACGGGGGGAACACCGGGGAGCTGTTTTTT
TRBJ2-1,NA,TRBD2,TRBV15,CATRGGGTPVEQFF,TGTGCCACCAGGGGCGGGGGGACCCCCGTAGAGCAGTTCTTC
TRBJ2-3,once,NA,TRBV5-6,CASSLGGGGTDTQYF,TGTGCCAGCAGCTTGGGCGGAGGTGGCACAGATACGCAGTATTTT
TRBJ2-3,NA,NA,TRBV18,CASSPPASRTDTQYF,TGTGCCAGCTCACCACCGGCTAGCCGAACAGATACGCAGTATTTT
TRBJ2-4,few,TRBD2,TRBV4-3,CASSQDSPRPHRDYLAKNIQYF,TGCGCCAGCAGCCAAGATTCCCCCCGACCTCATAGGGACTACTTAGCCAAAAACATTCAGTACTTC
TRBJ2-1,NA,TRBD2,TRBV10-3,CATHGRGGFSSYNEQFF,TGTGCCACCCACGGGCGGGGGGGTTTTAGCTCCTACAATGAGCAGTTCTTC
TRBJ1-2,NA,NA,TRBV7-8,CASSLDLTYGYTF,TGTGCCAGCAGCTTAGACCTTACTTATGGCTACACCTTC
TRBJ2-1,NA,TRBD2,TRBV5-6,CASSLSASGVGNEQFF,TGTGCCAGCAGCTTGTCCGCTAGCGGGGTCGGCAATGAGCAGTTCTTC
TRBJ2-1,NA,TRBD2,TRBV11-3,CASSLEPGGPSYNEQFF,TGTGCCAGCAGCTTAGAGCCGGGGGGGCCCAGCTACAATGAGCAGTTCTTC
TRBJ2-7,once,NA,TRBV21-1,CASTPRGTVYEQYF,TGTGCCAGCACCCCGAGGGGGACAGTTTACGAGCAGTACTTC
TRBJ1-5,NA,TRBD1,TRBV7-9,CASSLGQGVAQPQHF,TGTGCCAGCAGCCTGGGACAGGGCGTCGCTCAGCCCCAGCATTTT
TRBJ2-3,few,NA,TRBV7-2,CASSLVYLSTDTQYF,TGTGCCAGCAGCTTAGTCTATCTTAGCACAGATACGCAGTATTTT
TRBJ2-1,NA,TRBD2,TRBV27,CASSPQLVAGAYNEQFF,TGTGCCAGCAGTCCCCAATTGGTAGCGGGGGCCTACAATGAGCAGTTCTTC
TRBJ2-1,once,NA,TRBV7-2,CASTTGGGNEQFF,TGTGCCAGCACCACGGGGGGCGGGAATGAGCAGTTCTTC
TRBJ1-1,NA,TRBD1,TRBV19,CASSIGTGIRMNTEAFF,TGTGCCAGTAGTATTGGGACAGGGATCAGAATGAACACTGAAGCTTTCTTT
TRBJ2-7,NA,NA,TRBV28,CASTPRTASYEQYF,TGTGCCAGCACCCCCCGGACAGCCTCCTACGAGCAGTACTTC
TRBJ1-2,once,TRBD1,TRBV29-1,CSVRQGLSNYGYTF,TGCAGCGTCCGACAGGGGTTGTCTAACTATGGCTACACCTTC
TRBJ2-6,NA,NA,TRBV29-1,CSVPDRSRANVLTF,TGCAGCGTTCCCGACAGGTCCCGGGCCAACGTCCTGACTTTT